The 8 T cell receptor beta chains listed next were all sequenced from one sample in a study of T cell responses to AZD1222 COVID-19 vaccine. TCRdb's table, derived via immunoSEQ multiplex PCR, lists solely in-frame clones and lacks some. Seen here are about 190,000 clones, 85% to 95% observed once, and the top ten hold approximately 1.4%. The material was peripheral blood, obtained on day 0 of AZD1222 vaccination. These receptors came from an adult in good health.

The CDR3 protein is CASRPRTGGAGKLFF. The CDR3 DNA follows: TGTGCCAGCAGGCCGCGGACAGGGGGCGCGGGAAAACTGTTTTTT. The chain links TRBV2 to TRBJ1-4, with 11 bases matching TRBD1. This CDR3 spans 15 amino acids. Germline CDR1 reads SNHLY; CDR2 reads FYNNEI. J was trimmed by 10 bases and V by 6 bases; bases with no gene match: 10.

This chain uses TRBV6-2 or TRBV6-3 with TRBJ1-2; 9 bases align to TRBD1. V dropped 5 bases and J dropped 8; count of bases not matched to a gene: 6. CDR3 length: 13 amino acids. CDR1 is MNHEY, CDR2 SVGEGT, per germline. The CDR3 region is CASSTTGGGGYTF. CDR3 sequence (DNA): TGTGCCAGCAGTACTACAGGGGGCGGCGGCTACACCTTC.

Here the CDR3 DNA reads TGTGCCAGCAGCCCCTGGAAAGGGGATAATTCACCCCTCCACTTT. As protein: CASSPWKGDNSPLHF. V is TRBV6-5 and J is TRBJ1-6, with a tentative D call TRBD1 (5 bases). Trimming took off 6 bases at V and 5 bases at J, with 14 bases between the two ends. Germline V gene sequence: CDR1 MNHEY, CDR2 SVGAGI. The CDR3 consists of 15 residues.

V is TRBV7-9 and J is TRBJ1-3, with a tentative D call TRBD1 (6 bases). Germline V gives CDR1 SEHNR, CDR2 FQNEAQ (reference sequence). Trimming removed 3 bases from V and 1 base from J, with 7 bases in between. The CDR3 sequence is 14 residues long. The CDR3 loop is CASSFGTSGNTIYF. As DNA, the CDR3 is TGTGCCAGCAGCTTTGGGACATCTGGAAACACCATATATTTT.

The chain recombines TRBV6-5 with TRBJ1-5, with TRBD1 as a possible D gene (5 bases). Looked up from germline, CDR1 is MNHEY and CDR2 is SVGAGI. This CDR3 has 15 residues. The germline V and J ends were trimmed by 0 bases and 6 bases, with 12 bases remaining between them. DNA for the CDR3: TGTGCCAGCAGTTACTCGATGGGGGGAGGTCAGCCCCAGCATTTT. It encodes CASSYSMGGGQPQHF.

The CDR3 loop reads CAISEVGTLNTNTGELFF. The CDR3 DNA reads as TGTGCCATCAGTGAGGTCGGGACTTTAAACACCAACACCGGGGAGCTGTTTTTT. This rearrangement joins TRBV10-3 to TRBJ2-2, with D possibly being TRBD2 (6 bases). Trimming took off 2 bases at V and 2 bases at J, with 18 bases between the two ends. This CDR3 region has 18 residues. The V gene's germline CDR1 is ENHRY and CDR2 SYGVKD.

The chain carries TRBV27 and TRBJ2-7; D possibly uses TRBD1 or TRBD2 (5 bases each). V gave up 3 bases and J gave up 0 bases, with 9 bases separating them. Looked up from germline, CDR1 is MNHEY and CDR2 is SMNVEV (reference sequence). CDR3 length: 14 residues. The chain's CDR3 is CASSFFGASYEQYF. The CDR3, as DNA: TGTGCCAGCAGTTTTTTCGGGGCCTCCTACGAGCAGTACTTC.

The chain links TRBV18 to TRBJ1-2; D remains ambiguous. The CDR3 loop spans 15 amino acids. V lost 1 base to trimming and J lost 1 base, with 10 bases between them. Germline V gene data show CDR1 as KGHSH and CDR2 as LQKENI. CDR3 DNA sequence: TGTGCCAGCTCACCACTCCAGGAGAATAACTATGGCTACACCTTC. It specifies CASSPLQENNYGYTF.